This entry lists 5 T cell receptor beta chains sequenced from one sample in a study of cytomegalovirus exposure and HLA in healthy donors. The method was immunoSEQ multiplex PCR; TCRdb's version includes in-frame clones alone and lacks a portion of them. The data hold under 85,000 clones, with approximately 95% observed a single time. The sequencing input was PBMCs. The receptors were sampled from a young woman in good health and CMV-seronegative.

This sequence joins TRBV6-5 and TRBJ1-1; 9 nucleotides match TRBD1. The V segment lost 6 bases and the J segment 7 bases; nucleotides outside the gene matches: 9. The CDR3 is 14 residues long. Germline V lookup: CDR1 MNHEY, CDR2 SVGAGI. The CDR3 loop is CASRKLQGANEAFF. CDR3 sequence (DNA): TGTGCCAGCAGGAAACTACAGGGGGCTAATGAAGCTTTCTTT.

For the CDR3, the DNA is TGTGCCTGGAGTAGAGGCTATGAGCAGTTCTTC. Its protein is CAWSRGYEQFF. The V and J genes are TRBV30 and TRBJ2-1; the D is unclear. The CDR3 loop spans 11 amino acids. Germline assignment: CDR1 GTSNPN and CDR2 SVGIG (reference sequence). V was pared by 2 bases and J by 8 bases, with 7 bases between.

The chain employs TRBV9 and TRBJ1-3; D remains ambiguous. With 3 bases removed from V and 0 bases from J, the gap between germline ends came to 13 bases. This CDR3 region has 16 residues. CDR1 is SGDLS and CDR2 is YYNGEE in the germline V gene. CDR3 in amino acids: CASSAAGVHSGNTIYF. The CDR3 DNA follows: TGTGCCAGCAGCGCCGCGGGAGTGCACTCTGGAAACACCATATATTTT.

CDR3 region: CASSLGDSTDTQYF. The DNA for the CDR3 is TGTGCCAGCAGCTTGGGGGACTCCACAGATACGCAGTATTTT. This rearrangement joins TRBV11-1 to TRBJ2-3; the D gene is possibly TRBD2 (6 bases). The CDR3 consists of 14 residues. The V and J ends lost 3 bases and 2 bases respectively, with 9 bases between them. Germline CDR1 reads SGHAT; CDR2 reads FQDESV (reference sequence).

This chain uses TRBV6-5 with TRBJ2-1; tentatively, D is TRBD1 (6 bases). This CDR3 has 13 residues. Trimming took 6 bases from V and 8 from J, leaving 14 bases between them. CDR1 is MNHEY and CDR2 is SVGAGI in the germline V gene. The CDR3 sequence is CASRYAGVDEQFF. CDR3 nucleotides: TGTGCCAGCAGGTACGCAGGGGTGGATGAGCAGTTCTTC.